Detailed here is one T cell receptor beta chain. The sample is drawn from a study of blood T cell repertoires in COVID-19. Study-wide background: From T cells, B-cell-depleted T cells, or PBMCs came the material, which was cDNA or gDNA.

This CDR3 spans 14 amino acids. The junction had 1 base not matched to a gene; V was cut back by 3 bases and J by 0 bases. Germline loops: CDR1 LGHNA, CDR2 YSLEER. Authors' data handling: Amplification from reference gene primers served as the basis for estimated nucleated cell counts. Produced via immunoSEQ multiplex PCR; TCRdb's table is partial and in-frame only. The V and J calls and the clone size are those of that table, but D and trimming were determined from the DNA. The table includes some 300,000 clones, more than 90% detected once. The chain is built from TRBV4-3 and TRBJ1-2, with 7 bases lining up with TRBD1. Sequenced sample: PBMCs or T cells enriched from blood (not recorded which). The receptor was derived from a woman in her 30s who had been exposed to COVID-19. DNA for the CDR3: TGCGCCAGCAGCCATGGGACAGCTAACTATGGCTACACCTTC. Encoded protein: CASSHGTANYGYTF.